The T cell receptor (beta chain) under discussion was sequenced for a study of blood T cell repertoires in COVID-19. Overall study: Italy, Spain and the United States were the sources of the convalescent and acute COVID-19 samples.

The V end was cut by 5 bases, the J end by 4 bases, with 14 bases between. Germline V gene lookup returns CDR1 SEHNR and CDR2 FQNEAQ (reference sequence). This CDR3 has 14 amino acids. Methods used by the authors: Researchers report that nucleated cell counts were estimated from reference gene primer amplification. Profiling relied on immunoSEQ multiplex PCR, and the TCRdb table lists in-frame clones only, not all of them. That table furnishes V, J and clone size, whereas the DNA furnished D and trimming. The table has hundreds of thousands of clones, around 82% seen once. Sequencing was carried out using peripheral blood. The gene calls are TRBV7-9 and TRBJ1-1, with D possibly being TRBD1 (5 bases). This sequence originates from an elderly woman with active or convalescent COVID-19. DNA for the CDR3: TGTGCCAGCAGCCCGTCAGGGAGGAGCACTGAAGCTTTCTTT. Its protein is CASSPSGRSTEAFF.